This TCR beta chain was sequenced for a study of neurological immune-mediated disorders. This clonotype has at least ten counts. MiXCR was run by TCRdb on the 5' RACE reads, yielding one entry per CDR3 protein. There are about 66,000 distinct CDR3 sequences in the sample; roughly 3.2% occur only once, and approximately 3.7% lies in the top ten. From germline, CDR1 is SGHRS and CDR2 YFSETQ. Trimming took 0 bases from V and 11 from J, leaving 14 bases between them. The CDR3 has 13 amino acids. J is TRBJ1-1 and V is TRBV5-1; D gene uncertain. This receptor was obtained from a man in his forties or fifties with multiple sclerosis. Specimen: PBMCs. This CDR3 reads CASSLDSRTGAFF. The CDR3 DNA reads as TGCGCCAGCAGCTTGGATTCGAGGACGGGGGCTTTCTTT.